This TCR beta chain was identified during a study of T cell changes during pregnancy in multiple sclerosis. Only in-frame clones appear in the TCRdb table, and some are missing; sequencing was by immunoSEQ multiplex PCR. The sample holds 100,000 or so clones, about 94% seen once. The CDR3 has 16 amino acids. After removal of 1 base from V and 4 bases from J, the junction contained 4 bases not matched to a gene. CDR1 is MGHRA and CDR2 is YSYEKL in the germline V gene. This clonotype was obtained from a female donor with multiple sclerosis, enrolled in a pregnancy study. The chain uses TRBV4-1 and TRBJ2-2; 9 bases agree with TRBD1. Sample: peripheral blood, taken in the third trimester of pregnancy. The CDR3 nucleotides are TGCGCCAGCAGCCAAGCCAAGACAGGGGGCACCGGGGAGCTGTTTTTT. This encodes CASSQAKTGGTGELFF.